This TCR beta chain comes out of a study of T cells in Graves' hyperthyroidism and ophthalmopathy (dated by TCRdb to the late 2010s). In the study overall: Peripheral blood was sampled at the time of initial diagnosis, prior to any treatment. A discovery cohort of roughly 96 patients, 43 with Graves' ophthalmopathy and approximately 55 with stable Graves' hyperthyroidism, was used to find distinguishing TCR V-J signatures. An independent validation cohort of about 20 hyperthyroidism patients and 17 patients who later progressed to ophthalmopathy tested prospective prediction of ophthalmopathy. For training and testing, the roughly 97 patients in the discovery cohort were randomly divided in a 7:3 ratio. Thyroid tissue and blood T-cell repertoires from roughly six Graves' hyperthyroidism patients were also compared in the study. After sampling, hyperthyroidism patients received methimazole starting at 30 mg daily, and ophthalmopathy patients received high-dose intravenous methylprednisolone. The paper describes TCR Vbeta CDR3 sequencing of 140 or so peripheral blood samples, made up of about 41 ophthalmopathy patients, roughly 72 hyperthyroidism patients and roughly 17 progressor patients. Broad study findings and their caveats: Most expanded thyroid clonotypes (frequency above 0.001) were also detected in blood, suggesting blood repertoires may reflect thyroid immune responses. A 13 V-J signature model separated ophthalmopathy from stable hyperthyroidism, with nearly 90% sensitivity and 81.08% specificity in cross-validation and 80%/75% in testing. In validation, progression to ophthalmopathy was predicted by the model with 70.59% sensitivity and about 72% specificity, a median of 6.5 months before onset. No statistical method was used to set the sample size in advance, and investigators knew the group allocation.

Graves' hyperthyroidism was defined as stable when no progression to ophthalmopathy occurred over 18 months of follow-up. Hyperthyroidism patients were newly diagnosed, with disease duration under 2 months, and aged 18 to 65 years. Patients with uncontrolled infections, other autoimmune diseases, pregnancy or lactation were excluded. Diagnoses were established on the basis of clinical symptoms, serum thyroxine and TRAb, thyroid ultrasound, and orbital computed tomography. PBMCs were isolated from around 10 ml of fresh peripheral blood by Ficoll-Paque density gradient centrifugation. Total RNA was extracted with Trizol reagent, and quality was checked on an Agilent 2100 Bioanalyzer. The TCR beta CDR3 regions were amplified from RNA transcripts. A first-round RT-PCR of the TCR CDR3 used the HTBI primer set with the Qiagen OneStep RT-PCR kit. A second multiplex PCR round built the libraries, followed by size selection and purification. The libraries were sequenced on an Illumina HiSeq2000 using paired-end 100 bp reads. The study's own analysis went as follows. SOAPnuke was used to process the raw data, with reads discarded if the reads contained adapters or uncalled bases, had a mean Phred below 15, or lacked an exact constant-primer or identifier match. High-quality paired reads were merged with COPE v1.2.5, and unique nucleotide sequences were defined as clonotypes. MiTCR v1.1 was used to align clonotypes to the IMGT TRBV, TRBD and TRBJ reference segments. The analysis included only V-J combinations with a frequency above 0.0001, which together covered 99% to 99.2% of the repertoires. A TCS score was defined as the ratio of F50 (clonal expansion) to E x V (chaos), with BLOSUM62-based TCRdist applied between CDR3 peptides within each V-J. Welch's t-statistics and random forest reduced roughly 500 V-J features to 13, which were used in a naive Bayes classifier (R e1071). The public reads were run again by TCRdb, first through fastp at Q25 and then through MiXCR, and only productive beta chains were kept. Every CDR3 protein is listed once, alongside the most common genes and DNA of its rows. The V and J calls were determined by TCRdb, not by the authors. The sample yields 350,000 to 400,000 distinct CDR3 sequences; under 15% were counted once. In total, the top ten clones hold 32% of the sample.

The CDR3 spans 14 residues, from the cysteine through the phenylalanine. Just CDR3 DNA is preserved here, 42 bases in frame from base 1. V is shortened by 5 bases, J by 3 bases, and the region joining them spans 12 bases. Reading the germline V gene gives CDR1 KGHDR and CDR2 SFDVKD. This clonotype was detected ten times or more. No antigen is known for it. No much larger clone exists at a distance of one base, and base qualities are not known. The sequence was obtained from a woman aged 25 to 45 with Graves' hyperthyroidism. Specimen: blood. The rearranged segments are TRBV24-1 and TRBJ2-5, with the D gene call left open. CDR3 region: CATSGASWEETQYF. The DNA reads TGTGCCACCAGTGGGGCCTCTTGGGAAGAGACCCAGTACTTC.